The source of this T cell receptor beta chain is a study of cytomegalovirus exposure and HLA in healthy donors. V trimming: 5 bases; J trimming: 6 bases; junction bases outside the gene matches: 9. This CDR3 is 16 amino acids long. The germline gives CDR1 MNHEY, CDR2 SMNVEV (reference sequence). Researchers ran the PCR with 60 Vbeta and 13 Jbeta primers. Assay: immunoSEQ multiplex PCR; the TCRdb copy retains only in-frame clones and omits some. The listing contains 200,000 to 250,000 clones. This clonotype was sampled from a woman aged 30 to 39 in good health and CMV-seropositive. The sample taken for sequencing was PBMCs. The chain employs TRBV27 and TRBJ2-1; 11 bases are shared with TRBD2. The CDR3 spells CASSPTWTSGPNEQFF. In DNA form, the CDR3 reads TGTGCCAGCAGTCCTACCTGGACTAGCGGGCCCAATGAGCAGTTCTTC.